This entry lists 25 T cell receptor beta chains sequenced from one sample in a study of human T cells and chemical hapten exposure (dated by TCRdb to the early 2020s). Library preparation employed RACE. These reads were obtained on a NextSeq 500. Using fastp trimming at Q25 and MiXCR clonotype assembly, TCRdb reanalyzed the public sequencing data and kept in-frame beta chains. Under each unique CDR3 protein, matching rows form one entry showing the most common genes and DNA. Present in this sample are about 69,000 distinct CDR3 sequences, around a tenth of which were seen just once. 6.8% of the sample lies in the top ten. The time point label of this sample denotes: patch test 2, 6 weeks after DPC sensitization. Interpreted using the paper, the treatment or condition label stands for: therapeutic diphenylcyclopropenone sensitization with weekly scalp DPC. Sequenced here: whole blood, sampled in connection with sensitization to the hapten diphenylcyclopropenone (DPC). These TCRs come from a woman aged 50 to 60 with alopecia areata. Some clones in this sample may be carry-over from other donors' samples.

The table lists this clonotype with a few counts. J is TRBJ1-1 and V is TRBV7-2; no clear D gene. The CDR3 spans 15 residues. CDR1 is SGHTA, CDR2 FQGNSA, per germline. Trimming cost V 6 bases and J 4 bases, with 18 bases left between them. The CDR3 reads CASRDITASVTEAFF. CDR3 bases: TGTGCCAGCAGAGATATCACAGCCTCGGTCACTGAAGCTTTCTTT.

This chain links TRBV5-1 with TRBJ2-1; D remains ambiguous. V lost 0 bases to trimming and J lost 0 bases, with 13 bases between them. Germline V CDR1 and CDR2: SGHRS, YFSETQ. CDR3 size: 17 residues. CDR3 sequence reads: CASSLGRRLSSYNEQFF. The CDR3 bases are TGCGCCAGCAGCTTGGGTCGTAGACTCAGCTCCTACAATGAGCAGTTCTTC.

This clonotype was seen a few times. V usage is TRBV6-5 and J usage is TRBJ1-2; D is ambiguous. Looked up from germline, CDR1 is MNHEY and CDR2 is SVGAGI. The CDR3 loop spans 12 amino acids. The ends were cut back, 5 bases at V and 4 bases at J, with 8 bases in the middle. In DNA, the CDR3 is TGTGCCAGCAGTGAAGTTGGCTATGGCTACACCTTC. Its translation: CASSEVGYGYTF.

The table lists this clonotype with a few counts. The rearrangement uses TRBV20-1 and TRBJ1-1; D is perhaps TRBD1 (6 bases). Germline V gene sequence: CDR1 DFQATT, CDR2 SNEGSKA (reference sequence). The CDR3 loop spans 13 amino acids. The CDR3 region has the DNA TGCAGGGGGATGACAGGCACGAACACTGAAGCTTTCTTT. Protein: CRGMTGTNTEAFF.

This clonotype was found a few times. The rearrangement joins TRBV28 to TRBJ1-5, with 9 bases lining up with TRBD1. V shed 5 bases, J shed 2 bases, and the junction held 16 bases outside the gene matches. The CDR3 covers 19 residues. The germline CDR1 and CDR2 sequences are MDHEN and SYDVKM. CDR3 sequence: CASSRVPGQGSRGNQPQHF. CDR3 DNA sequence: TGTGCCAGCAGTCGAGTTCCGGGACAGGGATCCCGAGGCAATCAGCCCCAGCATTTT. The full variable domain, in which reference TRBV28 and TRBJ1-5 provide the parts outside the CDR3, is DVKVTQSSRYLVKRTGEKVFLECVQDMDHENMFWYRQDPGLGLRLIYFSYDVKMKEKGDIPEGYSVSREKKERFSLILESASTNQTSMYLCASSRVPGQGSRGNQPQHFGDGTRLSIL.

Ten or more counts support this clonotype. The chain has TRBV29-1 and TRBJ2-1; D possibly corresponds to TRBD1 (5 bases). V lost 1 base to trimming and J lost 8 bases, with 12 bases between them. The CDR3 runs 13 residues. From germline, CDR1 is SQVTM and CDR2 ANQGSEA. CDR3 region: CSVEGGQPYEQFF. The CDR3 DNA sequence: TGCAGCGTTGAAGGCGGACAACCGTATGAGCAGTTCTTC.

The table lists this clonotype with many counts. One end of the junction does not line up with germline, which may come from a read error. The rearrangement links TRBV5-8 to TRBJ1-5; TRBD1 matches at 9 bases. The CDR3 runs 16 residues. Per the germline V gene, CDR1 is SGHTS and CDR2 is YDEGEE. The CDR3, as DNA: TGTGCCAGCAGATTGGCTTGGACAGGGGACAATCAGCCCCAGCATTTT. This sequence encodes CASRLAWTGDNQPQHF. Full variable domain (outside the CDR3, taken from reference TRBV5-8 and TRBJ1-5): EAGVTQSPTHLIKTRGQQATLRCSPISGHTSVYWYQQALGLGLQFLLWYDEGEERNRGNFPPRFSGRQFPNYSSELNVNALELEDSALYLCASRLAWTGDNQPQHFGDGTRLSIL.

This clonotype was observed many times. The J gene is TRBJ1-2, the V gene TRBV6-6, with D perhaps matching TRBD1 (5 bases). Germline loops: CDR1 MNHNY, CDR2 SVGAGI (reference sequence). The CDR3 has 13 amino acids. The V end was cut by 6 bases, the J end by 4 bases, with 12 bases between. CDR3 DNA: TGTGCCAGCAGCCCAGGGTTGAGCTATGGCTACACCTTC. Translated: CASSPGLSYGYTF.

On this clonotype itself: A much larger clone sits a single nucleotide away, making a read error possible. This chain uses TRBV19 with TRBJ1-1, with TRBD1 matching over 8 bases. This CDR3 has 13 amino acids. CDR1 and CDR2 from the germline V gene are LNHDA and SQIVND (reference sequence). The CDR3 DNA reads as TGTGCCATCCGGGACAGGCCGAACTCTGAAGCTTTCTTT. This gives the protein CAIRDRPNSEAFF.

The chain carries TRBV12-3 or TRBV12-4 and TRBJ2-1; possible D gene TRBD1, 6 bases. The CDR3 has 15 amino acids. The ends were cut back, 6 bases at V and 4 bases at J, with 16 bases in the middle. CDR3 sequence: CASSRTGSMYNEQFF. The CDR3 bases are TGTGCCAGCAGCCGTACAGGGAGCATGTACAATGAGCAGTTCTTC.

This CDR3 is CSVEGAGGEITEAFF. The CDR3 DNA sequence: TGCAGCGTTGAGGGAGCAGGGGGCGAGATCACTGAAGCTTTCTTT. V usage is TRBV29-1 and J usage is TRBJ1-1; 8 positions agree with TRBD1. The J segment lost 4 bases and the V segment lost 3 bases, leaving 10 bases of the junction unmatched. Germline-derived CDR1 and CDR2 are SQVTM and ANQGSEA. The CDR3 covers 15 residues.

This clonotype has just one count. A much more abundant neighbour one base away suggests this may be a read error. The chain combines TRBV18 with TRBJ2-7, with 8 bases lining up with TRBD1. Germline CDR1 is KGHSH and CDR2 is LQKENI. Unmatched junction bases numbered 9, after V lost 8 bases and J lost 6 bases. The CDR3 totals 13 residues. The CDR3 region is CASPGQEVFEQYF. The CDR3 bases are TGTGCCAGCCCGGGACAGGAGGTCTTCGAGCAGTACTTC. Variable domain in full (rest from reference TRBV18 and TRBJ2-7): NAGVMQNPRHLVRRRGQEARLRCSPMKGHSHVYWYRQLPEEGLKFMVYLQKENIIDESGMPKERFSAEFPKEGPSILRIQQVVRGDSAAYFCASPGQEVFEQYFGPGTRLTVT.

This clonotype has at least ten counts. The rearrangement joins TRBV27 to TRBJ1-2, with 9 nucleotides matching TRBD1. This CDR3 comprises 15 residues. The V gene's germline CDR1 is MNHEY and CDR2 SMNVEV (reference sequence). Trimming at V came to 5 bases and at J to 5 bases, leaving 9 bases not matched to a gene. The CDR3 DNA follows: TGTGCCAGCAGTCCCTGGACAGGGGCAGAGTATGGCTACACCTTC. Its translation: CASSPWTGAEYGYTF.

This sequence joins TRBV24-1 and TRBJ1-6; the D is unclear. CDR1 is KGHDR, CDR2 SFDVKD, per germline. The CDR3 has 15 residues. The ends were cut back, 2 bases at V and 6 bases at J, with 10 bases in the middle. The CDR3 sequence: CATSDSRSANSPLHF. The CDR3, as DNA: TGTGCCACCAGTGATTCCCGGTCGGCTAATTCACCCCTCCACTTT.

The sample holds many counts of this clonotype. This rearrangement joins TRBV7-6 to TRBJ1-1, with D uncertain. Germline V gene sequence: CDR1 SGHVS, CDR2 FNYEAQ. V lost 5 bases and J lost 0, with 10 bases in between. The CDR3 is 14 amino acids. The CDR3 DNA sequence: TGTGCCAGCAGCCCGGACGGGGTGAACACTGAAGCTTTCTTT. This sequence encodes CASSPDGVNTEAFF.

The table lists this clonotype with many counts. The gene calls are TRBV29-1 and TRBJ2-5; D may be TRBD1 or TRBD2 (5 bases each). In germline, CDR1 is SQVTM, CDR2 ANQGSEA. The ends were cut back, 4 bases at V and 5 bases at J, with 14 bases in the middle. CDR3 size: 13 residues. CDR3 protein: CSVVWGNLETQYF. For the CDR3, the DNA is TGCAGCGTTGTTTGGGGGAATTTGGAGACCCAGTACTTC.

This clonotype is medium-sized in the sample. The rearrangement uses TRBV20-1 and TRBJ2-7; TRBD1 matches 7 bases. Germline V gene data show CDR1 as DFQATT and CDR2 as SNEGSKA (reference sequence). The CDR3 has 14 residues. J gave up 2 bases and V 5 bases, and 9 bases lay outside the gene matches. CDR3 sequence (DNA): TGCAGTGCTCTGAGGGGGACAGTTCCCTACGAGCAGTACTTC. It encodes CSALRGTVPYEQYF.

The sample holds many counts of this clonotype. The chain uses TRBV6-5 and TRBJ1-1; possibly TRBD1 for D (5 bases). V dropped 2 bases and J dropped 4 bases, with 14 bases sitting between them. Germline loops: CDR1 MNHEY, CDR2 SVGAGI. CDR3 length: 15 amino acids. CDR3 nucleotides: TGTGCCAGCAGTTACGCTGCTAGGAGGGGCACTGAAGCTTTCTTT. Its translation is CASSYAARRGTEAFF.

This clonotype came up many times. The genes are TRBV6-1 and TRBJ2-3; D is undetermined. The V gene lost 9 bases and the J gene lost 0 bases, with 10 bases spanning the gap. Germline CDR1 and CDR2: MNHNS and SASEGT. The CDR3 has 13 residues. The CDR3 region is CASIGYSTDTQYF. CDR3 coding DNA: TGTGCCAGTATCGGATATAGCACAGATACGCAGTATTTT.

This clonotype came up many times. The J gene is TRBJ2-3, the V gene TRBV5-6; D not certain. With 1 base removed from V and 0 bases from J, the gap between germline ends came to 9 bases. Germline CDR1 reads SGHDT; CDR2 reads YYEEEE. The CDR3 is made up of 15 amino acids. DNA of the CDR3: TGTGCCAGCAGCTTGATCCAGGCTAGCACAGATACGCAGTATTTT. The encoded protein is CASSLIQASTDTQYF.

The V and J genes are TRBV15 and TRBJ2-1, with D unclear. Trimming shortened V by 1 base and J by 2 bases, and 9 bases separated the two germline ends. CDR1 is LNHNV, CDR2 YYDKDF, per germline (reference sequence). The CDR3 totals 15 residues. The CDR3 DNA is TGTGCCACCAGCAGAGCAGGAGATCCCTACAATGAGCAGTTCTTC. Translating gives CATSRAGDPYNEQFF.

This clonotype was found a few times. V gene TRBV20-1 combines with J gene TRBJ2-7; 7 positions agree with TRBD2. CDR3 length equals 20 residues. Germline V lookup: CDR1 DFQATT, CDR2 SNEGSKA (reference sequence). With V trimmed by 6 bases and J by 0 bases, 26 bases remained unmatched. CDR3 DNA sequence: TGCAGTGCAAGCCCGACACTAGTGCGGGAGCCCCTAATAAGCTCCTACGAGCAGTACTTC. This encodes CSASPTLVREPLISSYEQYF.

This clonotype came up a few times. The J gene is TRBJ2-7, the V gene TRBV7-8; D may be TRBD1 (6 bases). CDR1 is SGHVS, CDR2 FQNEAQ, per germline. V dropped 10 bases and J dropped 4 bases, with 17 bases sitting between them. The length of the CDR3 is 13 residues. CDR3 nucleotides: TGTGCCACTAGAGCCAGGGGCACATACGAGCAGTACTTC. Translation: CATRARGTYEQYF.

This clonotype showed up just once. This rearrangement joins TRBV10-3 to TRBJ1-4; D gene uncertain. This CDR3 has 11 amino acids. CDR1 and CDR2 (germline): ENHRY, SYGVKD. V was cut by 2 bases and J by 8 bases, with 3 bases left in between. CDR3 amino acids: CAISEGEKLFF. CDR3 DNA: TGTGCCATCAGTGAGGGGGAAAAACTGTTTTTT.

The chain employs TRBV19 and TRBJ2-1, with D uncertain. Per germline, CDR1 LNHDA and CDR2 SQIVND (reference sequence). Trimming removed 4 bases at V and 6 bases at J, with 4 bases between. This CDR3 has 11 amino acids. The CDR3 spells CASSTSNEQFF. DNA for the CDR3: TGTGCCAGTAGTACTAGCAATGAGCAGTTCTTC.